The 8 T cell receptor beta chains reported below all come from one sample, sequenced in a study of blood T cell repertoires in COVID-19. Clones were sequenced by immunoSEQ multiplex PCR, and TCRdb holds only the in-frame ones, with some missing. Of 70,000 to 75,000 clones in the sample, roughly 80% are singletons; the top ten hold nearly 5%. The sequencing sample was made of peripheral blood. All receptors come from a woman aged 80 or over with active or convalescent COVID-19.

This clone was picked up a small number of times. J is TRBJ1-5 and V is TRBV7-2, with D perhaps matching TRBD1 (5 bases). In germline, CDR1 is SGHTA, CDR2 FQGNSA. V gave up 4 bases and J gave up 3 bases, with 10 bases separating them. This CDR3 spans 14 amino acids. The CDR3 bases are TGTGCCAGCAGCTCGGGAGGGGCCAATCAGCCCCAGCATTTT. Protein sequence: CASSSGGANQPQHF.

This clone was seen a few times. V and J are TRBV19 and TRBJ2-3; weak D call: TRBD2 (6 bases). The CDR3 length is 15 residues. Looked up from germline, CDR1 is LNHDA and CDR2 is SQIVND (reference sequence). Deletions cut 7 bases from V and 0 bases from J, with 14 bases between. This chain's CDR3 is CASMGRGMSTDTQYF. In DNA form, the CDR3 reads TGTGCCAGTATGGGACGGGGGATGAGCACAGATACGCAGTATTTT.

The chain employs TRBV6-5 and TRBJ1-2; D not resolved. CDR3 length: 16 amino acids. Per the germline V gene, CDR1 is MNHEY and CDR2 is SVGAGI. Trimming pared 0 bases from V and 0 bases from J, leaving 11 bases between. CDR3 loop: CASSYSGGRANYGYTF. The CDR3 DNA follows: TGTGCCAGCAGTTACTCGGGAGGGAGAGCTAACTATGGCTACACCTTC.

Comment on this clone: The identical CDR3 is also encoded by other nucleotide sequences in the sample. The chain has TRBV7-3 and TRBJ2-7, with 13 bases that match TRBD2. This CDR3 comprises 14 residues. Germline V CDR1 and CDR2: SGHTA, FQGTGA. Germline trimming cut 4 bases from V and 7 bases from J; bases unmatched to any gene: 4. The CDR3 here is CASSSGLAGAEQYF. In DNA, the CDR3 is TGTGCCAGCAGCTCCGGACTAGCGGGGGCGGAGCAGTACTTC.

The chain has TRBV24-1 and TRBJ2-1, with TRBD2 identical over 14 bases. Germline CDR1 KGHDR, CDR2 SFDVKD. The CDR3 loop spans 16 amino acids. With 4 bases clipped from V and 8 bases from J, the junction kept 6 bases outside the gene matches. The CDR3 here is CATSDPGLAGGYEQFF. The CDR3 DNA reads as TGTGCCACCAGTGACCCTGGACTAGCGGGAGGATATGAGCAGTTCTTC.

The chain links TRBV5-1 to TRBJ2-7; a possible D gene is TRBD1 (6 bases). The CDR3 has 15 residues. Trimming took 1 base from V and 0 from J, leaving 11 bases between them. Germline values: CDR1 SGHRS, CDR2 YFSETQ. The CDR3 loop reads CASSLTRGSSYEQYF. The DNA of the CDR3 is TGCGCCAGCAGCTTGACCAGGGGAAGCTCCTACGAGCAGTACTTC.

This clone was observed a few times. This sequence joins TRBV6-2 or TRBV6-3 and TRBJ2-7; 10 bases map to TRBD2. This CDR3 has 16 amino acids. CDR1 is MNHEY, CDR2 SVGEGT, per germline. With V trimmed by 6 bases and J by 5 bases, 13 bases remained unmatched. Here the CDR3 reads CASSHLESGGADEQYF. As DNA, the CDR3 is TGTGCCAGCAGCCACCTGGAGAGCGGGGGGGCAGACGAGCAGTACTTC.

The V and J genes are TRBV10-1 and TRBJ2-7, with 13 bases lining up with TRBD2. Germline CDR1 is WNHNN and CDR2 is SYGVQD (reference sequence). The V and J ends lost 5 bases and 6 bases, in that order; junction bases with no gene match: 7. The CDR3 runs to 15 residues. In DNA form, the CDR3 reads TGCGCCAGCAGTCACGGACTAGCGGGGGCCTTCGAGCAGTACTTC. This sequence encodes CASSHGLAGAFEQYF.